The clone carrying this TCR beta chain was seen many times. What it binds is not known. TCRdb's table, derived via immunoSEQ multiplex PCR, lists solely in-frame clones and lacks some. Of 600,000 to 800,000 clones in the sample, around 70% were seen once. The CDR3 totals 15 residues. V dropped 4 bases and J dropped 3 bases, with 16 bases sitting between them. Looked up from germline, CDR1 is MGHRA and CDR2 is YSYEKL. This record comes from a study of shared clonotypes between healthy human individuals. Whole-study results and caveats: The study drew on few donors, limiting represented genetic and exposure-history diversity. Several donors held about 5.1% of naive CD4 clonotypes in common.

The rearrangement joins TRBV4-1 to TRBJ2-7, with D hard to call. Sequencing input: memory CD4+ T cells sorted from blood. Subset indicated: CD45RA-negative fraction. The receptor was derived from a woman aged 25 to 39 in good health. The CDR3 region is CASSRRGEELYEQYF. CDR3 nucleotide sequence: TGCGCCAGCAGCCGGCGAGGTGAGGAGCTCTACGAGCAGTACTTC.